This T cell receptor (beta chain) was observed in a study of T cell responses to AZD1222 COVID-19 vaccine. V lost 6 bases, J lost 1 base, and 15 bases lay in between. This CDR3 region has 15 residues. Germline CDR1 is SEHNR and CDR2 is FQNEAQ (reference sequence). As regards this clone: Its specificity is unknown.

The repertoire was sequenced with immunoSEQ multiplex PCR; TCRdb's copy has only in-frame clones and lacks some. The profile covers 85,000 to 90,000 clones, with 70% to 90% appearing a single time and around 5.8% taken by the ten largest. Study-wide points: Seropositivity was recorded at baseline in only 6 or 7 AZD1222 recipients.

The starting material was peripheral blood, obtained on day 0 of AZD1222 vaccination. The TCR sequence derives from an adult in good health. This chain connects TRBV7-9 to TRBJ2-5; possibly TRBD1 for D (5 bases). Here the CDR3 DNA reads TGTGCCAGCAGGCCCCCCGGTAGGGGCCAAGAGACCCAGTACTTC. Protein sequence: CASRPPGRGQETQYF.